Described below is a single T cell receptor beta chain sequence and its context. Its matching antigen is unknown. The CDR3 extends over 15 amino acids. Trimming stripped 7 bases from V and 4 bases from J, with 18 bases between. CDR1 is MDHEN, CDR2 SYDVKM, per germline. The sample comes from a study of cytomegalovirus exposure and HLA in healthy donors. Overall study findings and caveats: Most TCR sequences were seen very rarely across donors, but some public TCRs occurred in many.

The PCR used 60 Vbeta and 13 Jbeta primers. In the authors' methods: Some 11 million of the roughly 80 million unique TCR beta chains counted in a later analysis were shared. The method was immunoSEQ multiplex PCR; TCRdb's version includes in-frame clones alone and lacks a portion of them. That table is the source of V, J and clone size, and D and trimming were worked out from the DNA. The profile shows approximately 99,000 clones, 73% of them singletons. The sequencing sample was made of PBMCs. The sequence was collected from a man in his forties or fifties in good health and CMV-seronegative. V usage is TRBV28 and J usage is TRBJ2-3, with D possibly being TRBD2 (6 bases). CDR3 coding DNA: TGTGCCAGCACCCTGGGGGGTTCTGTCGCAGATACGCAGTATTTT. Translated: CASTLGGSVADTQYF.